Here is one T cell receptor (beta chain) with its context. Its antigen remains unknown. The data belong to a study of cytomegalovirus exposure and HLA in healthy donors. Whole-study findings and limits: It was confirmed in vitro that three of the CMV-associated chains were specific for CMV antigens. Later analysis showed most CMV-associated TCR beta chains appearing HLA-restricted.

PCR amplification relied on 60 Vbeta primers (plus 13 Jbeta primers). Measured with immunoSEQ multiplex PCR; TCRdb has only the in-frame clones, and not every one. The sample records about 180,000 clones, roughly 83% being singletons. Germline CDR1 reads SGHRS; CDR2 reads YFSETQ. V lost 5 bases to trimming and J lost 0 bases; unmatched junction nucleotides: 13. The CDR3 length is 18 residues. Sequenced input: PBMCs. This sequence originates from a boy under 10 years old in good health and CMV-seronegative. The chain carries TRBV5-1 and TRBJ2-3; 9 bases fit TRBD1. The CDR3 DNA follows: TGCGCCAGCAGAATCGGGACAGGGCCCTCGATCAGCACAGATACGCAGTATTTT. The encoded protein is CASRIGTGPSISTDTQYF.